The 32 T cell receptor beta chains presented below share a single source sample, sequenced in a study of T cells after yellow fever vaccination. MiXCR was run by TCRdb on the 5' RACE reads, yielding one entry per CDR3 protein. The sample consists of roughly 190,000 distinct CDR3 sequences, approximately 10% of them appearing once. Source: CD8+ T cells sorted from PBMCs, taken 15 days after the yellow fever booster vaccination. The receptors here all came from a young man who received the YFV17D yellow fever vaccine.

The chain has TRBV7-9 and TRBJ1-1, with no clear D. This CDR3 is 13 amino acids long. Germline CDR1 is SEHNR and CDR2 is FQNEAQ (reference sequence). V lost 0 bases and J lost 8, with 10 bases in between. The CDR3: CASSLASSDEAFF. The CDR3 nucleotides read TGTGCCAGCAGCTTAGCGTCGTCGGACGAAGCTTTCTTT.

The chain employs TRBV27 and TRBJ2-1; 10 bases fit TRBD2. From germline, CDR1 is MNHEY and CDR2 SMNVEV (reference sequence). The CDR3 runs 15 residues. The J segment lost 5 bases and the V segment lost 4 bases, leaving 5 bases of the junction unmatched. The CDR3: CASSSSGGVDNEQFF. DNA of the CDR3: TGTGCCAGCAGTTCAAGCGGGGGGGTTGACAATGAGCAGTTCTTC.

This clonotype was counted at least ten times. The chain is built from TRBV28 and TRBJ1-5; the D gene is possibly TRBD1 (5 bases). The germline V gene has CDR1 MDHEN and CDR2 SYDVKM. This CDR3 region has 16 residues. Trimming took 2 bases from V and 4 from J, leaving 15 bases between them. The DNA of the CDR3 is TGTGCCAGCAGTTTAGGGCAGGGATCTGCGAATCAGCCCCAGCATTTT. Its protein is CASSLGQGSANQPQHF.

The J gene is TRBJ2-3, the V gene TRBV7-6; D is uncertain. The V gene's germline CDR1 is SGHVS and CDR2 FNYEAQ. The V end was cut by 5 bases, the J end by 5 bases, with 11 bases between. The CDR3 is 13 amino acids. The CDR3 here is CASSPEVLDTQYF. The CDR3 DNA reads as TGTGCCAGCAGCCCAGAAGTTCTAGATACGCAGTATTTT.

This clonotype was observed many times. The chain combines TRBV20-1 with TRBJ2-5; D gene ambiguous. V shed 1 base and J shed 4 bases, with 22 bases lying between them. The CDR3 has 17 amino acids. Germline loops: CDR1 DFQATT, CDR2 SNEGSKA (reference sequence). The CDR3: CSARVKSRALVSETQYF. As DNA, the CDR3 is TGCAGTGCTAGAGTCAAAAGTCGGGCATTAGTCTCAGAGACCCAGTACTTC.

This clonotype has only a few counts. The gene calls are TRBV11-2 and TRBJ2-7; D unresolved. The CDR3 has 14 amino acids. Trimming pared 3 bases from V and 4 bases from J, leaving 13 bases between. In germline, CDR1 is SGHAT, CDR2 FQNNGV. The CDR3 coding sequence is TGTGCCAGCAGCTTTTCCCCGGGTCGGTACGAGCAGTACTTC. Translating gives CASSFSPGRYEQYF. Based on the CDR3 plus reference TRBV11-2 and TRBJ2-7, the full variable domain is EAGVAQSPRYKIIEKRQSVAFWCNPISGHATLYWYQQILGQGPKLLIQFQNNGVVDDSQLPKDRFSAERLKGVDSTLKIQPAKLEDSAVYLCASSFSPGRYEQYFGPGTRLTVT.

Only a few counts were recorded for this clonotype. This chain's CDR3 is CASSLERGPGQPQHF. The CDR3 nucleotides are TGCGCCAGCAGCTTGGAGAGGGGCCCTGGGCAGCCCCAGCATTTT. The chain is built from TRBV5-1 and TRBJ1-5; weak D call: TRBD1 (5 bases). Germline assignment: CDR1 SGHRS and CDR2 YFSETQ. CDR3 length equals 15 residues. V was clipped by 0 bases and J by 7 bases, with 14 bases between them.

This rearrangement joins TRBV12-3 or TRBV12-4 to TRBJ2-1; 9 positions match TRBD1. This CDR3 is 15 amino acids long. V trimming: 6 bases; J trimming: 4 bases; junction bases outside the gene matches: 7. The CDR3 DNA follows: TGTGCCAGCAGGCCTGACAGGGGGTCTTACAATGAGCAGTTCTTC. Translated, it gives CASRPDRGSYNEQFF.

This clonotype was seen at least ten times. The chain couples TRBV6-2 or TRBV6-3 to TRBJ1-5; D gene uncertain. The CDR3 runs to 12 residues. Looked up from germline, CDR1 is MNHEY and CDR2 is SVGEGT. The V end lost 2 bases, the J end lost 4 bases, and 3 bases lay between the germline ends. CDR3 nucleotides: TGTGCCAGCAGTTACGGGAATCAGCCCCAGCATTTT. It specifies CASSYGNQPQHF.

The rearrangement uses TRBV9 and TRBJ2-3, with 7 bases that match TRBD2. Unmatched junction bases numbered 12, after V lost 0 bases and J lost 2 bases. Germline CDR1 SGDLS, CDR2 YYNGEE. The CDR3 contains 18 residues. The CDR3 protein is CASSVDSREAVPTDTQYF. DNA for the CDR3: TGTGCCAGCAGCGTAGATTCCCGGGAGGCGGTACCCACAGATACGCAGTATTTT.

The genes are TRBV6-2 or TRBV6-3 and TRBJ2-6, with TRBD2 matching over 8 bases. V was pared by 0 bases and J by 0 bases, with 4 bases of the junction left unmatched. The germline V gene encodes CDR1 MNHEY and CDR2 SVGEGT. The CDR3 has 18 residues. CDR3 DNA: TGTGCCAGCAGTTACTCGACGGGGGGGAGCTCTGGGGCCAACGTCCTGACTTTC. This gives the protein CASSYSTGGSSGANVLTF.

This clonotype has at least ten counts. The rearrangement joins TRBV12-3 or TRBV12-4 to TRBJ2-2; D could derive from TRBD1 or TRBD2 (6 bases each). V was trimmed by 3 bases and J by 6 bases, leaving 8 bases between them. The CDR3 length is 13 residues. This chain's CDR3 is CASSLGGPGELFF. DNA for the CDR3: TGTGCCAGCAGTTTGGGGGGCCCCGGGGAGCTGTTTTTT.

The CDR3 sequence is CASSQATSGAYNEQFF. The CDR3 coding sequence is TGCGCCAGCAGCCAAGCGACTAGCGGGGCGTACAATGAGCAGTTCTTC. The V call is TRBV4-3, the J call TRBJ2-1, with 11 bases that match TRBD2. After removal of 1 base from V and 4 bases from J, the junction contained 3 bases not matched to a gene. Germline CDR1 reads LGHNA; CDR2 reads YSLEER. This CDR3 is built from 16 residues.

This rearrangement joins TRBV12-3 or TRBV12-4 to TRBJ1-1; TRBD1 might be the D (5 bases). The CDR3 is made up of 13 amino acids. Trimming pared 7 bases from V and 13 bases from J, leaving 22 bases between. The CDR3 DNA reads TGTGCCAGCATCTCCCTAGGGGCCAACCTAGGTTTCTTT. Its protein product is CASISLGANLGFF.

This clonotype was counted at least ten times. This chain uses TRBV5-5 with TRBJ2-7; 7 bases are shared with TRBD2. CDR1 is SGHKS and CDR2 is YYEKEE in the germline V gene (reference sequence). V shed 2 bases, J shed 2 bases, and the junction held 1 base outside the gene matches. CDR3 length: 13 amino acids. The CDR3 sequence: CASSFGTTYEQYV. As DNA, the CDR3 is TGTGCCAGCAGCTTCGGGACTACCTACGAGCAGTACGTC.

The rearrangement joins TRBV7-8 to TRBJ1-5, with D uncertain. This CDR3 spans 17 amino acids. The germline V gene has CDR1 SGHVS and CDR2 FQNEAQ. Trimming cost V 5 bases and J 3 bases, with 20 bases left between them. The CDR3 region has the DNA TGTGCCAGCAGCGAAACTTGGTTAGGACGATACAATCAGCCCCAGCATTTT. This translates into CASSETWLGRYNQPQHF. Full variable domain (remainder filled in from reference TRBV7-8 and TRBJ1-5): GAGVSQSPRYKVAKRGQDVALRCDPISGHVSLFWYQQALGQGPEFLTYFQNEAQLDKSGLPSDRFFAERPEGSVSTLKIQRTQQEDSAVYLCASSETWLGRYNQPQHFGDGTRLSIL.

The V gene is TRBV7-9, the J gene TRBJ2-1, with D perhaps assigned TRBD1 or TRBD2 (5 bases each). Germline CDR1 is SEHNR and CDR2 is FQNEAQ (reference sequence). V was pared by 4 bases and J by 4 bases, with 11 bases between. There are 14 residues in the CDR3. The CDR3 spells CASSSGTSYNEQFF. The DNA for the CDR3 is TGTGCCAGCAGCTCCGGGACCTCGTACAATGAGCAGTTCTTC.

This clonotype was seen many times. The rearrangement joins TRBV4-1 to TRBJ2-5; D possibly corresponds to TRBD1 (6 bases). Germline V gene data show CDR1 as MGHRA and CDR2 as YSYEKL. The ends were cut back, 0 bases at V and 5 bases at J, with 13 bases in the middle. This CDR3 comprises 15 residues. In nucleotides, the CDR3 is TGCGCCAGCAGCCAAGAAGGGGACACTGGGGAGACCCAGTACTTC. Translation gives CASSQEGDTGETQYF.

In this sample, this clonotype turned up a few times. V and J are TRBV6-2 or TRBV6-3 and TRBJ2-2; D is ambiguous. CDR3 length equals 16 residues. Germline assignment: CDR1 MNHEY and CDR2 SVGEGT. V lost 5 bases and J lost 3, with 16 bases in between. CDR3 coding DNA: TGTGCCAGCAGTCCGCAATCAGAGCCCTACACCGGGGAGCTGTTTTTT. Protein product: CASSPQSEPYTGELFF.

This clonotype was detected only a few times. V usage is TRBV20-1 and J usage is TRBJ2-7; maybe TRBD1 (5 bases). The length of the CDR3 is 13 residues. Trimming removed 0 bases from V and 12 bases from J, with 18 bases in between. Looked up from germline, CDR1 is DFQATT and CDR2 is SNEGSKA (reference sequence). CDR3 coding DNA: TGCAGTGCTAGAGATCCTATGCTCGACAGATCGTACGTC. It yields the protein CSARDPMLDRSYV.

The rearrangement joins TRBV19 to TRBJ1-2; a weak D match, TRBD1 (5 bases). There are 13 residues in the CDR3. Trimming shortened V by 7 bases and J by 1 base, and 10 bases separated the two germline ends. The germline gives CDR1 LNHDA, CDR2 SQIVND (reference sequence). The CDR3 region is CASMEGINYGYTF. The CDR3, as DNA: TGTGCCAGTATGGAGGGGATTAACTATGGCTACACCTTC. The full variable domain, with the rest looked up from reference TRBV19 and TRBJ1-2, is DGGITQSPKYLFRKEGQNVTLSCEQNLNHDAMYWYRQDPGQGLRLIYYSQIVNDFQKGDIAEGYSVSREKKESFPLTVTSAQKNPTAFYLCASMEGINYGYTFGSGTRLTVV.

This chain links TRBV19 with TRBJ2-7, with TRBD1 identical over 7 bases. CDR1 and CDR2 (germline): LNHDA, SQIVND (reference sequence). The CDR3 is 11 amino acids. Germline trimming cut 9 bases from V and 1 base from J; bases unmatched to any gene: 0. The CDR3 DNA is TGTGCCAGGGGACAGTCCTACGAGCAGTACGTC. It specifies CARGQSYEQYV.

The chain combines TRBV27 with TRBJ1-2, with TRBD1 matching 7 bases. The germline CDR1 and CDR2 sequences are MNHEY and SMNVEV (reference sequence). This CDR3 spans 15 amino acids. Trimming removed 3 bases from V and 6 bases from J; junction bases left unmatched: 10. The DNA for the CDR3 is TGTGCCAGCAGTTTCTCGACACAGGGGAAGGATGGCTACACCTTC. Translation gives CASSFSTQGKDGYTF.

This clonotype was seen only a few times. Here the CDR3 reads CASSSSTIKYF. The CDR3 DNA follows: TGTGCCAGCAGTTCGTCAACTATTAAGTACTTC. The gene calls are TRBV27 and TRBJ2-5; the D is unclear. The V gene lost 4 bases and the J gene lost 12 bases, with 12 bases spanning the gap. In germline, CDR1 is MNHEY, CDR2 SMNVEV (reference sequence). The CDR3 has 11 residues.

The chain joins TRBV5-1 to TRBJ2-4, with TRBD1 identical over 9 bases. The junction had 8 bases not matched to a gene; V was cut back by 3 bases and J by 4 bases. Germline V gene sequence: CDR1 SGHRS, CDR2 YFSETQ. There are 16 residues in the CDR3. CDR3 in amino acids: CASSYLPGQGKNIQYF. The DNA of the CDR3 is TGCGCCAGCAGCTACCTACCGGGACAGGGTAAAAACATTCAGTACTTC. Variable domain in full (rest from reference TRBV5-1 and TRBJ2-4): KAGVTQTPRYLIKTRGQQVTLSCSPISGHRSVSWYQQTPGQGLQFLFEYFSETQRNKGNFPGRFSGRQFSNSRSEMNVSTLELGDSALYLCASSYLPGQGKNIQYFGAGTRLSVL.

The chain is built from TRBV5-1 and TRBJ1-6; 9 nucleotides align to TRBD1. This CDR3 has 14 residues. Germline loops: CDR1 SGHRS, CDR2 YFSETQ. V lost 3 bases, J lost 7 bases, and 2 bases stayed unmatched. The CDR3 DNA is TGCGCCAGCAGCTGGACAGGGGAAAATTCACCCCTCCACTTT. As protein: CASSWTGENSPLHF. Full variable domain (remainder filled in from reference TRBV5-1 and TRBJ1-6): KAGVTQTPRYLIKTRGQQVTLSCSPISGHRSVSWYQQTPGQGLQFLFEYFSETQRNKGNFPGRFSGRQFSNSRSEMNVSTLELGDSALYLCASSWTGENSPLHFGNGTRLTVT.

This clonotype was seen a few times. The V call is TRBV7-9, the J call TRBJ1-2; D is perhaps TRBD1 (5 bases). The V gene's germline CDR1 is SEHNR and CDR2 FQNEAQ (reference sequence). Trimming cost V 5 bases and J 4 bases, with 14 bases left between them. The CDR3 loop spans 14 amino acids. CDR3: CASSPETAFYGYTF. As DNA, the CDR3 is TGTGCCAGCAGCCCAGAGACAGCTTTCTATGGCTACACCTTC. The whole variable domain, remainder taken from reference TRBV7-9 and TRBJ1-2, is DTGVSQNPRHKITKRGQNVTFRCDPISEHNRLYWYRQTLGQGPEFLTYFQNEAQLEKSRLLSDRFSAERPKGSFSTLEIQRTEQGDSAMYLCASSPETAFYGYTFGSGTRLTVV.

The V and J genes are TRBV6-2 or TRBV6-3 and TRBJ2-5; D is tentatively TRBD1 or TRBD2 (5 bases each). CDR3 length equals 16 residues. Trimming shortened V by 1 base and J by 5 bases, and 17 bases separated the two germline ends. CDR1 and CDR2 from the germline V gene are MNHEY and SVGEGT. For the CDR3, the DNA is TGTGCCAGCAGTTACTACGAGGGGACGCCCCGGGAGACCCAGTACTTC. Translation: CASSYYEGTPRETQYF.

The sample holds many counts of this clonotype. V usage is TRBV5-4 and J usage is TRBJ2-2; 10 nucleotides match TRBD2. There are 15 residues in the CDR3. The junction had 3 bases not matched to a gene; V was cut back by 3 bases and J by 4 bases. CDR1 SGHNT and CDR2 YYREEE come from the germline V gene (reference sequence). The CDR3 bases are TGTGCCAGCAGCTCGAGCGGGGGGGCCACCGGGGAGCTGTTTTTT. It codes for CASSSSGGATGELFF. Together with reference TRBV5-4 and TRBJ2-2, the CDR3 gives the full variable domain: ETGVTQSPTHLIKTRGQQVTLRCSSQSGHNTVSWYQQALGQGPQFIFQYYREEENGRGNFPPRFSGLQFPNYSSELNVNALELDDSALYLCASSSSGGATGELFFGEGSRLTVL.

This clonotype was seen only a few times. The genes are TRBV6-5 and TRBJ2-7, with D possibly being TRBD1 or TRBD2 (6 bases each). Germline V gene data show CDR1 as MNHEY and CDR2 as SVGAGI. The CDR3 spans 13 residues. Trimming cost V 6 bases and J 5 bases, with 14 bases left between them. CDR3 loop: CASSPKGGDEQYF. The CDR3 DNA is TGTGCCAGCAGCCCCAAGGGGGGAGACGAGCAGTACTTC.

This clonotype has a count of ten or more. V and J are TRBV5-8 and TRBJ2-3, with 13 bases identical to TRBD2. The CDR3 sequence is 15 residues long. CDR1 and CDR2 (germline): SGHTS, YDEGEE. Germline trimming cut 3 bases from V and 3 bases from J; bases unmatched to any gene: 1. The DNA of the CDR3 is TGTGCCAGCAGCTGGGGACTAGCGGGGACAGATACGCAGTATTTT. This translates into CASSWGLAGTDTQYF.

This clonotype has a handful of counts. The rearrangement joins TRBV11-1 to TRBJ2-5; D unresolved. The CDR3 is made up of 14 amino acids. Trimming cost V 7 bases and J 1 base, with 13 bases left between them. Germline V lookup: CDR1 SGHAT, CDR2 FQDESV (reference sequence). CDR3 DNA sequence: TGTGCCAGCACCCCCCTGGAGTCCCAAGAGACCCAGTACTTC. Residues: CASTPLESQETQYF.